This record covers a single T cell receptor (beta chain). Under the authors' procedure: Amplification with reference gene primers provided the estimates of nucleated cell counts. Measured with immunoSEQ multiplex PCR; TCRdb has only the in-frame clones, and not every one. V and J calls and clone size are copied from that table; D and trimming were computed from the DNA. The sample lists some 180,000 clones, about 90% occurring once. This sample was included in a study of blood T cell repertoires in COVID-19. This clonotype was sampled from a man aged 55-75 years with active or convalescent COVID-19. Sequenced sample: peripheral blood.

Written as DNA, the CDR3 is TGTGCCAGCAGCCCCCGAACTTCTGGACAGGGCCAATACGAGCAGTACTTC. Protein: CASSPRTSGQGQYEQYF. The chain is built from TRBV11-2 and TRBJ2-7; the match to TRBD1 covers 8 bases. Germline CDR1 and CDR2: SGHAT and FQNNGV. The CDR3 loop spans 17 amino acids. J gave up 4 bases and V 5 bases, and 16 bases lay outside the gene matches.